Following are 17 T cell receptor beta chains from one sample sequenced in a study of identical twins. TCRdb reprocessed the 5' RACE reads via MiXCR and lists one record per CDR3 protein. This sample yields some 500,000 distinct CDR3 sequences, of which 13% to 15% are seen a single time; roughly 0.5% belongs to the top ten. These data also featured in a second study, about yellow fever vaccine responses in identical twins.

The sequencing input was CD4+ T cells sorted from blood. These receptors all stem from a young woman in good health.

This clonotype has only a few counts. The rearrangement uses TRBV7-2 and TRBJ2-1; no definite D call. The CDR3 loop spans 11 amino acids. Germline-derived CDR1 and CDR2 are SGHTA and FQGNSA. V lost 5 bases and J lost 8, with 7 bases in between. CDR3 amino acids: CASSAIDEQFF. The CDR3 DNA sequence: TGTGCCAGCAGCGCCATAGATGAGCAGTTCTTC.

The genes are TRBV18 and TRBJ2-7; D unresolved. Looked up from germline, CDR1 is KGHSH and CDR2 is LQKENI. This CDR3 region has 12 residues. Trimming stripped 5 bases from V and 2 bases from J, with 7 bases between. CDR3 nucleotides: TGTGCCAGCTCAACGGAAACCTACGAGCAGTACTTC. It specifies CASSTETYEQYF.

The chain is built from TRBV7-8 and TRBJ2-1, with 11 bases lining up with TRBD2. The CDR3 has 16 amino acids. The germline gives CDR1 SGHVS, CDR2 FQNEAQ. Trimming took 5 bases from V and 7 from J; bases not matched to a gene: 10. The CDR3, as DNA: TGTGCCAGCAGCCCAGGACTAGCGGGTAGCGGGAATGAGCAGTTCTTC. This codes for CASSPGLAGSGNEQFF.

This chain connects TRBV3-1 to TRBJ2-7, with 8 nucleotides matching TRBD1. The germline gives CDR1 LGHDT, CDR2 YNNKEL (reference sequence). With V trimmed by 1 base and J by 7 bases, 9 bases remained unmatched. The CDR3 is 15 amino acids. The CDR3 nucleotides read TGTGCCAGCAGCCAAGGCTTTGGGACAGGTCAAGAGCAGTACTTC. Encoded protein: CASSQGFGTGQEQYF.

CDR3 sequence: CASSPAGLAGELNEQYF. CDR3 nucleotide sequence: TGTGCCAGCAGCCCAGCGGGTCTAGCGGGAGAGTTGAACGAGCAGTACTTC. This chain uses TRBV11-2 with TRBJ2-7, with TRBD2 matching 10 bases. The CDR3 is made up of 17 amino acids. J was trimmed by 5 bases and V by 5 bases; bases with no gene match: 15. Germline assignment: CDR1 SGHAT and CDR2 FQNNGV.

The CDR3 reads CASSPGGRDQPQHF. DNA of the CDR3: TGTGCCAGCTCACCAGGGGGTAGGGATCAGCCCCAGCATTTT. The genes are TRBV18 and TRBJ1-5; a weak D match, TRBD1 (5 bases). Trimming took 2 bases from V and 5 from J, leaving 10 bases between them. Germline CDR1 KGHSH, CDR2 LQKENI. The CDR3 has 14 amino acids.

The CDR3 here is CASSDPGTHEQYF. The CDR3 DNA reads TGTGCCAGCAGCGACCCCGGGACTCACGAGCAGTACTTC. This chain links TRBV7-2 with TRBJ2-7; tentative D call: TRBD2 (6 bases). V dropped 5 bases and J dropped 5 bases, with 13 bases sitting between them. The CDR3 covers 13 residues. Germline V gene sequence: CDR1 SGHTA, CDR2 FQGNSA.

The sample holds a few counts of this clonotype. The chain is built from TRBV7-9 and TRBJ2-1; D remains ambiguous. CDR3 length: 15 residues. In germline, CDR1 is SEHNR, CDR2 FQNEAQ (reference sequence). Trimming shortened V by 1 base and J by 6 bases, and 13 bases separated the two germline ends. CDR3 DNA: TGTGCCAGCAGCTTAGGGGTAGTGCTAGGCAATGAGCAGTTCTTC. It specifies CASSLGVVLGNEQFF.

Only a few counts were recorded for this clonotype. The V call is TRBV7-2, the J call TRBJ1-2; possible D gene TRBD1, 6 bases. The CDR3 extends over 16 amino acids. V gave up 2 bases and J gave up 2 bases, with 15 bases separating them. Germline lookup yields CDR1 SGHTA and CDR2 FQGNSA. The CDR3 loop is CASSLTVGQRNYGYTF. CDR3 DNA: TGTGCCAGCAGCTTAACAGTTGGACAGCGAAACTATGGCTACACCTTC.

The chain carries TRBV20-1 and TRBJ1-1; D is unclear. This CDR3 region has 12 residues. Trimming took 1 base from V and 3 from J, leaving 6 bases between them. Germline CDR1 reads DFQATT; CDR2 reads SNEGSKA (reference sequence). The DNA for the CDR3 is TGCAGTGCTAGAGTCGGATACACTGAAGCTTTCTTT. Protein sequence: CSARVGYTEAFF.

The table lists this clonotype with many counts. The rearrangement uses TRBV5-1 and TRBJ2-1; TRBD2 aligns across 7 bases. This CDR3 contains 14 residues. Per the germline V gene, CDR1 is SGHRS and CDR2 is YFSETQ. J gave up 3 bases and V 6 bases, and 6 bases lay outside the gene matches. The CDR3: CASMSGGGYNEQFF. The DNA for the CDR3 is TGCGCCAGCATGTCGGGAGGTGGCTACAATGAGCAGTTCTTC.

The chain joins TRBV5-1 to TRBJ2-1, with 9 bases aligning to TRBD2. The junction had 5 bases not matched to a gene; V was cut back by 0 bases and J by 1 base. The CDR3 length is 17 residues. Germline V gene sequence: CDR1 SGHRS, CDR2 YFSETQ. The DNA for the CDR3 is TGCGCCAGCAGCTTGGCTAGCGGGAAGGGTTCCTACAATGAGCAGTTCTTC. Protein product: CASSLASGKGSYNEQFF.

The gene calls are TRBV5-1 and TRBJ2-1; perhaps D is TRBD1 or TRBD2 (6 bases each). Germline CDR1 and CDR2: SGHRS and YFSETQ. The V end was cut by 3 bases, the J end by 5 bases, with 15 bases between. This CDR3 has 15 amino acids. The DNA of the CDR3 is TGCGCCAGCAGCTCCAACCGGGGGCTTGACAATGAGCAGTTCTTC. Residues: CASSSNRGLDNEQFF.

The V call is TRBV10-3, the J call TRBJ1-6; 8 bases line up with TRBD1. Trimming cost V 2 bases and J 10 bases; bases outside gene matches: 10. The CDR3 sequence is 16 residues long. The germline V gene has CDR1 ENHRY and CDR2 SYGVKD. CDR3 sequence (DNA): TGTGCCATCAGTGAGGGTAATTCAGGGGGCGGATCACCCCTCCACTTT. Protein sequence: CAISEGNSGGGSPLHF.

This chain joins TRBV18 and TRBJ1-1; D uncertain. In germline, CDR1 is KGHSH, CDR2 LQKENI. The V gene lost 3 bases and the J gene lost 7 bases, with 6 bases spanning the gap. This CDR3 contains 11 residues. The CDR3 reads CASSPGVEAFF. In DNA form, the CDR3 reads TGTGCCAGCTCACCTGGTGTTGAAGCTTTCTTT. Filled out from reference TRBV18 and TRBJ1-1, the complete variable domain reads NAGVMQNPRHLVRRRGQEARLRCSPMKGHSHVYWYRQLPEEGLKFMVYLQKENIIDESGMPKERFSAEFPKEGPSILRIQQVVRGDSAAYFCASSPGVEAFFGQGTRLTVV.

CDR3 sequence: CASSTGQKSTDTQYF. CDR3 coding DNA: TGTGCCAGCAGTACGGGACAGAAGAGCACAGATACGCAGTATTTT. The V and J genes are TRBV12-3 or TRBV12-4 and TRBJ2-3; 7 bases agree with TRBD1. With 5 bases clipped from V and 0 bases from J, the junction kept 5 bases outside the gene matches. The CDR3 loop spans 15 amino acids.

The chain couples TRBV18 to TRBJ2-3, with D perhaps matching TRBD2 (5 bases). This CDR3 region has 14 residues. Trimming cost V 3 bases and J 2 bases, with 9 bases left between them. In germline, CDR1 is KGHSH, CDR2 LQKENI. The CDR3 DNA reads as TGTGCCAGCTCACCCCTACTAGACACAGATACGCAGTATTTT. Its translation is CASSPLLDTDTQYF.